This T cell receptor (beta chain) was recovered during a study of blood T cell repertoires in COVID-19. The authors' processing: The assay estimated nucleated cells by amplifying reference gene primers. TCRdb's table, derived via immunoSEQ multiplex PCR, lists solely in-frame clones and lacks some. The V and J calls and clone size were taken over from that table, and D and trimming were inferred from the DNA. The data hold about 48,000 clones, with more than 75% observed a single time. The material sequenced was peripheral blood. This clonotype was obtained from a human donor in a cohort sampled during active COVID-19.

CDR3 region: CASSLGTGGSFPEQYF. The DNA for the CDR3 is TGCGCCAGCAGCTTGGGGACAGGGGGAAGCTTCCCCGAGCAGTACTTC. V gene TRBV5-1 combines with J gene TRBJ2-7, with TRBD1 matching over 10 bases. The CDR3 consists of 16 residues. Trimming removed 0 bases from V and 6 bases from J; junction bases left unmatched: 9. Germline CDR1 reads SGHRS; CDR2 reads YFSETQ.